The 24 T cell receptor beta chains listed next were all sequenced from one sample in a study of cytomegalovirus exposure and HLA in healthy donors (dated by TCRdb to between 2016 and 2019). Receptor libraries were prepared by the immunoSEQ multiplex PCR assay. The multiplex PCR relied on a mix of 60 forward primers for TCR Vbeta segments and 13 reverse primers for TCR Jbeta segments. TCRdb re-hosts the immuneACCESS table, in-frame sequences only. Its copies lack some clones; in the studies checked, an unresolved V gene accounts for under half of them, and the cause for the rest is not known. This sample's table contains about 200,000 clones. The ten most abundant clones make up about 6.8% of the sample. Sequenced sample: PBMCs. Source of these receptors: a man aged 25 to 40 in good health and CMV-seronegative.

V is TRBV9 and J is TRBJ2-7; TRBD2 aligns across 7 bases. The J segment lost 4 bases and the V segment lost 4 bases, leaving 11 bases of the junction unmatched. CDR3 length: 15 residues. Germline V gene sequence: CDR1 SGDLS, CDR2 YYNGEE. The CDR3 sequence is CASSTPLAGVYEQYF. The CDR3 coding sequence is TGTGCCAGCAGCACTCCCCTGGCGGGGGTTTACGAGCAGTACTTC.

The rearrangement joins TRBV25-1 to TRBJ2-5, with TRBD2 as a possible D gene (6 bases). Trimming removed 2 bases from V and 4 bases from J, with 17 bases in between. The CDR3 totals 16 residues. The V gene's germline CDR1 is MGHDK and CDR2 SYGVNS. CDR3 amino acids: CASSELSREVGETQYF. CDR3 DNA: TGTGCCAGCAGTGAACTCTCCAGGGAGGTAGGAGAGACCCAGTACTTC.

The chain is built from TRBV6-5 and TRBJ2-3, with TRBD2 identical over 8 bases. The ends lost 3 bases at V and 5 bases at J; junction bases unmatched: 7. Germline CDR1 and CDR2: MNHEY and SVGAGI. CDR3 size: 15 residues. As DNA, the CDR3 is TGTGCCAGCAGTTATGACGGGAGGGCCCAAGATACGCAGTATTTT. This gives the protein CASSYDGRAQDTQYF.

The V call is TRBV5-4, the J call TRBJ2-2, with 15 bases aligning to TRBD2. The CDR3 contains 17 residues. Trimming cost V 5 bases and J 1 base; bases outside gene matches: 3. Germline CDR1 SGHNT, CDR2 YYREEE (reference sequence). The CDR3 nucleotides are TGTGCCAGCAGAGCGGGACTAGCGGGGGGGAACACCGGGGAGCTGTTTTTT. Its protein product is CASRAGLAGGNTGELFF.

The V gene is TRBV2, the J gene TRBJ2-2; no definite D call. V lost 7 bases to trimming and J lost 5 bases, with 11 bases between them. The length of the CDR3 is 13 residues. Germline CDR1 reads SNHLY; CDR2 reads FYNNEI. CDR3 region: CASKPTSTGELFF. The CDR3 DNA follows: TGTGCCAGCAAGCCCACTTCGACCGGGGAGCTGTTTTTT.

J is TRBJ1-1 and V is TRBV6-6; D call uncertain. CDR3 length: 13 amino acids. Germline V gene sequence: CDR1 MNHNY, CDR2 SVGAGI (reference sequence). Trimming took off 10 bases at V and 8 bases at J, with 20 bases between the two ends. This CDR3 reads CATRYMELPEAFF. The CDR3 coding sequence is TGTGCCACAAGGTACATGGAGCTTCCGGAAGCTTTCTTT.

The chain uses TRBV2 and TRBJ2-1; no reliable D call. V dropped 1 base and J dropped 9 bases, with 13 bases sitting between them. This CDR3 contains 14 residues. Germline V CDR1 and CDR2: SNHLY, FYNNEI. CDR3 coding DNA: TGTGCCAGCAGTGAAGGGCGACCTCGGAGTGAGCAGTTCTTC. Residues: CASSEGRPRSEQFF.

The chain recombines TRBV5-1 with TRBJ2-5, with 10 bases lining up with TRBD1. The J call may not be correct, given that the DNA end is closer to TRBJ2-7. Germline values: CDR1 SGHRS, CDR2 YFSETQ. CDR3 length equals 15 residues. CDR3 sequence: CASSRGTGDPYEQYF. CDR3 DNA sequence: TGCGCCAGCAGCCGAGGGACAGGGGATCCCTACGAGCAGTACTTC.

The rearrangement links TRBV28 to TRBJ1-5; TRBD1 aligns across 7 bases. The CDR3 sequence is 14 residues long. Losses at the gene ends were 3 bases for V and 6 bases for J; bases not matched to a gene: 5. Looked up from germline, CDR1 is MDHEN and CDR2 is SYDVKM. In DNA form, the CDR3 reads TGTGCCAGCAGTTTGGAGGGGGCAACTCAGCCCCAGCATTTT. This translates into CASSLEGATQPQHF.

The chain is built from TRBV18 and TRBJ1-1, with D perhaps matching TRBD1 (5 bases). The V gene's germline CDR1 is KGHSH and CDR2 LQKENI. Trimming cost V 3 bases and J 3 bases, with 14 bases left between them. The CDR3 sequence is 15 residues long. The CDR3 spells CASSPHRGGDTEAFF. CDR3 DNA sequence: TGTGCCAGCTCACCTCACCGGGGGGGGGACACTGAAGCTTTCTTT.

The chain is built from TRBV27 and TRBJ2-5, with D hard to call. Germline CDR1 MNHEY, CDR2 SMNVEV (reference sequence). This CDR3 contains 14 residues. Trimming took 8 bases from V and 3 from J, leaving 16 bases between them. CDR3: CASGFYSREETQYF. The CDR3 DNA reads TGTGCCAGCGGGTTTTATAGCAGAGAAGAGACCCAGTACTTC.

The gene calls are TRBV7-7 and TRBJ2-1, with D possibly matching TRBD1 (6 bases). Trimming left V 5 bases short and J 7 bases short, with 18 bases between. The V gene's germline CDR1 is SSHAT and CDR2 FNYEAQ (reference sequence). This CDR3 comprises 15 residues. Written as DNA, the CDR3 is TGTGCCAGCAGCCCAGGAAGACAGGTGGGGAATGAGCAGTTCTTC. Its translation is CASSPGRQVGNEQFF.

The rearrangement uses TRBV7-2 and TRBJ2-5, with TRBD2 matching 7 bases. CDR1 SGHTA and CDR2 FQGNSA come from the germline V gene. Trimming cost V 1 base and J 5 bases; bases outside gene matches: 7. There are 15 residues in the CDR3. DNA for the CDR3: TGTGCCAGCAGCTTAGTCGCGGGAGCAGTGGAGACCCAGTACTTC. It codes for CASSLVAGAVETQYF.

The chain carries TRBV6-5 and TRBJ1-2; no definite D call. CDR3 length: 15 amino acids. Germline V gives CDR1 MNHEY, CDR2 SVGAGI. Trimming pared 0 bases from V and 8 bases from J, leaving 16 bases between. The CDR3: CASSYSGPIPTGYTF. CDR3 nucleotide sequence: TGTGCCAGCAGTTACTCTGGGCCCATTCCGACCGGCTACACCTTC.

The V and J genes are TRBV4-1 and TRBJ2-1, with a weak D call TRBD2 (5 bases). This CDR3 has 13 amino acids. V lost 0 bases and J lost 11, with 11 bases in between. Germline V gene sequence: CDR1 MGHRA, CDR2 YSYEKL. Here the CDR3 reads CASSQDGRVKQFF. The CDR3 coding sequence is TGCGCCAGCAGCCAAGATGGGCGGGTTAAGCAGTTCTTC.

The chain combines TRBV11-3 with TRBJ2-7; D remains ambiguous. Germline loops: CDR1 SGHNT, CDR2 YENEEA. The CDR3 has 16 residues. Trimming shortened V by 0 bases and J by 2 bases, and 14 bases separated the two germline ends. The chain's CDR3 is CASSLDGQWQTYEQYF. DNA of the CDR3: TGTGCCAGCAGCTTAGATGGGCAGTGGCAAACCTACGAGCAGTACTTC.

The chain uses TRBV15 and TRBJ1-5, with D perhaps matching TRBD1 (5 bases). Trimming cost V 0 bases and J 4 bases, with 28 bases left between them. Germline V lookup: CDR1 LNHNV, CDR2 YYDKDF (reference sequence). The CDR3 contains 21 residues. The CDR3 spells CATSRDFIAGQLAMRNQPQHF. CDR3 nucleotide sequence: TGTGCCACCAGCAGAGATTTTATTGCGGGGCAACTAGCGATGAGGAATCAGCCCCAGCATTTT.

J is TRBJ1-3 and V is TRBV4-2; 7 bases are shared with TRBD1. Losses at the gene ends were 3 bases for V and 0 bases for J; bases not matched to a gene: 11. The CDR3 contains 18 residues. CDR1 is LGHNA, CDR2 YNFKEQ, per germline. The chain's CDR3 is CASSQQPGQQHSGNTIYF. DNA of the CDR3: TGTGCCAGCAGCCAGCAACCGGGACAGCAACACTCTGGAAACACCATATATTTT.

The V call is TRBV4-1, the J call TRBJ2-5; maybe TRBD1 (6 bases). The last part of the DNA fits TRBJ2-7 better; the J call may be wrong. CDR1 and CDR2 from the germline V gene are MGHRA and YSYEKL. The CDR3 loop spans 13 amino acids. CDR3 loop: CASSHGDNYEQYF. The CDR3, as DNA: TGCGCCAGCAGCCACGGGGACAACTACGAGCAGTACTTC.

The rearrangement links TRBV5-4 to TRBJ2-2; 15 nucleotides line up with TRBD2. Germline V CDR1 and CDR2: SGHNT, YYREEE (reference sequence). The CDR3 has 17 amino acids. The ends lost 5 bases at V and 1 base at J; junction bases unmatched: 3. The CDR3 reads CASRMGLAGGNTGELFF. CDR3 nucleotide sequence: TGTGCCAGCAGGATGGGACTAGCGGGAGGGAACACCGGGGAGCTGTTTTTT. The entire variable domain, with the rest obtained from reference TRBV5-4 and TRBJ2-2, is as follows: ETGVTQSPTHLIKTRGQQVTLRCSSQSGHNTVSWYQQALGQGPQFIFQYYREEENGRGNFPPRFSGLQFPNYSSELNVNALELDDSALYLCASRMGLAGGNTGELFFGEGSRLTVL.

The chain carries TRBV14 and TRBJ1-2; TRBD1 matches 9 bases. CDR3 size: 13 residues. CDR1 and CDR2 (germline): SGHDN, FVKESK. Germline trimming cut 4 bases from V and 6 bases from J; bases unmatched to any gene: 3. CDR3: CASSLTGGDGYTF. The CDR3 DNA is TGTGCCAGCAGCCTGACAGGGGGTGATGGCTACACCTTC.

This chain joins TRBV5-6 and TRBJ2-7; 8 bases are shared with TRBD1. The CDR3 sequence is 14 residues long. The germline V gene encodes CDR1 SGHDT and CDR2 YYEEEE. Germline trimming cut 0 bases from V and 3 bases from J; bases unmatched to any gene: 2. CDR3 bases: TGTGCCAGCAGCTTGGGGACAGGGAACTACGAGCAGTACTTC. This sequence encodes CASSLGTGNYEQYF.

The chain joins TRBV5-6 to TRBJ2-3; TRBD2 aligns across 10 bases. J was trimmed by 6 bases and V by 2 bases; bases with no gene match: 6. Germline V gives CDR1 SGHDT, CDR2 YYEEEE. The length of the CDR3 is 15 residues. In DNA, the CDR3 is TGTGCCAGCAGCTTACGAGCGGGAGGGCCGGATACGCAGTATTTT. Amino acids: CASSLRAGGPDTQYF.

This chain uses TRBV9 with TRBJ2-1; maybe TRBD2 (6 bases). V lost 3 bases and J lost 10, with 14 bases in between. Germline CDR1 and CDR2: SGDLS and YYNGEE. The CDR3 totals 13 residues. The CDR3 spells CASSAGGANEQFF. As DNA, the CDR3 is TGTGCCAGCAGCGCCGGAGGGGCAAACGAGCAGTTCTTC. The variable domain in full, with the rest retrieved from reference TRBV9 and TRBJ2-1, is DSGVTQTPKHLITATGQRVTLRCSPRSGDLSVYWYQQSLDQGLQFLIQYYNGEERAKGNILERFSAQQFPDLHSELNLSSLELGDSALYFCASSAGGANEQFFGPGTRLTVL.